This T cell receptor (beta chain) appears in the sequencing data of a study of T cell responses to AZD1222 COVID-19 vaccine. Study-wide results and caveats: At baseline, seropositivity was found in only 6 or 7 AZD1222 recipients. Close to half of all spike-specific TCRs reportedly target regions of the variants that are unmutated. CD4 TCRs associated with vaccination spanned spike, dominating at 160-218 and 743-854. Vaccination with two AZD1222 doses was followed by a rise in Spike-specific TCR breadth and depth.

The protocol was immunoSEQ multiplex PCR, while the TCRdb copy is restricted to in-frame clones and leaves out a portion. Altogether about 150,000 clones are present, 85% to 95% being singletons, with the ten largest covering about 1.6%. Concerning this clone itself: Antigen: not known.

This receptor was identified in an adult who received the AZD1222 COVID-19 vaccine. Sequencing was performed on peripheral blood, taken 28 days after the second AZD1222 dose.

CDR3 in DNA: TGTGCCAGCAGTTTCTCGGGACAGAATGCCTACGAGCAGTACTTC. Its protein is CASSFSGQNAYEQYF. The gene calls are TRBV27 and TRBJ2-7; TRBD1 matches at 7 bases. CDR3 length equals 15 residues. In germline, CDR1 is MNHEY, CDR2 SMNVEV (reference sequence). V lost 3 bases to trimming and J lost 2 bases; unmatched junction nucleotides: 7.